The T cell receptor beta chain under discussion was sequenced for a study of T cell responses to AZD1222 COVID-19 vaccine. The germline CDR1 and CDR2 sequences are MDHEN and SYDVKM. CDR3 size: 12 residues. Trimming left V 6 bases short and J 2 bases short, with 5 bases between. Assay: immunoSEQ multiplex PCR; the TCRdb copy retains only in-frame clones and omits some. The top ten hold 3.1% of the sample, which has 110,000 or so clones, roughly nine tenths seen once. Source: peripheral blood, taken on day 0 of MenACWY control vaccination. The sequence derives from an adult in good health. V gene TRBV28 combines with J gene TRBJ2-1; unclear D gene. CDR3 DNA: TGTGCCAGCAGCACCACCTACAATGAGCAGTTCTTC. Its translation is CASSTTYNEQFF.